One and the same sample provided the 10 T cell receptor beta chains below, sequenced in a study of blood T cell repertoires in COVID-19. Method: immunoSEQ multiplex PCR; TCRdb's copy keeps in-frame clones and lacks some. Of about 140,000 clones listed, roughly 84% were seen once; the top ten hold 3.5% to 4.5%. The sequenced sample consisted of peripheral blood. The receptors originated from a woman aged 55-69 years with acute or convalescent COVID-19.

The CDR3 DNA follows: TGTGCCAGCAGCCCCAGCGGCTCTCGGATGGGCTACGAGCAGTACTTC. Amino acid sequence: CASSPSGSRMGYEQYF. The chain joins TRBV13 to TRBJ2-7; possibly TRBD2 for D (5 bases). Germline CDR1 reads PRHDT; CDR2 reads FYEKMQ (reference sequence). Trimming removed 5 bases from V and 3 bases from J, with 20 bases in between. This CDR3 has 16 amino acids.

This clone showed up just a few times. The chain links TRBV7-6 to TRBJ1-5, with TRBD1 matching over 7 bases. The trim removed 4 bases at V and 7 bases at J, leaving 4 bases unmatched. Germline CDR1 SGHVS, CDR2 FNYEAQ. This CDR3 spans 13 amino acids. CDR3 DNA: TGTGCCAGCAGCTCAAGAGGGGGCCAGCCCCAGCATTTT. Amino acids: CASSSRGGQPQHF.

The gene calls are TRBV3-1 (or the pseudogene TRBV3-2) and TRBJ2-1; 12 bases map to TRBD2. The CDR3 is 17 residues long. Germline CDR1 LGHDT, CDR2 YNNKEL (reference sequence). After removal of 0 bases from V and 12 bases from J, the junction contained 12 bases not matched to a gene. The CDR3 sequence: CASSQDGLGLAGPLQFF. CDR3 sequence (DNA): TGTGCCAGCAGCCAAGATGGGTTGGGACTAGCGGGTCCATTGCAGTTCTTC.

This chain joins TRBV6-5 and TRBJ1-1; D unresolved. Germline V gene sequence: CDR1 MNHEY, CDR2 SVGAGI. V shed 5 bases and J shed 4 bases, with 14 bases lying between them. The CDR3 is 14 amino acids. CDR3 sequence (DNA): TGTGCCAGCAGTCCTACTCGTATTCGCACTGAAGCTTTCTTT. Its translation is CASSPTRIRTEAFF.

This chain links TRBV11-2 with TRBJ1-6; D is uncertain. Trimming removed 0 bases at V and 14 bases at J, with 11 bases between. Germline CDR1 SGHAT, CDR2 FQNNGV. The length of the CDR3 is 13 residues. CDR3 amino acids: CASSLDGSLSLHF. CDR3 DNA: TGTGCCAGCAGCTTAGATGGTAGCCTTTCCCTCCACTTT.

The chain joins TRBV7-3 to TRBJ2-1; 8 bases agree with TRBD2. Per the germline V gene, CDR1 is SGHTA and CDR2 is FQGTGA. V was pared by 4 bases and J by 2 bases, with 7 bases of the junction left unmatched. The CDR3 is made up of 16 amino acids. The CDR3, as DNA: TGTGCCAGCAGCTCCATGAGCGGGAGTCCCTACAATGAGCAGTTCTTC. This codes for CASSSMSGSPYNEQFF. The full variable domain, completed using reference TRBV7-3 and TRBJ2-1, is GAGVSQTPSNKVTEKGKYVELRCDPISGHTALYWYRQSLGQGPEFLIYFQGTGAADDSGLPNDRFFAVRPEGSVSTLKIQRTERGDSAVYLCASSSMSGSPYNEQFFGPGTRLTVL.

The chain links TRBV7-9 to TRBJ2-6; D call uncertain. The V end was cut by 1 base, the J end by 2 bases, with 6 bases between. The CDR3 has 15 residues. The germline V gene encodes CDR1 SEHNR and CDR2 FQNEAQ (reference sequence). CDR3 bases: TGTGCCAGCAGCTTAGAAGACACTGGGGCCAACGTCCTGACTTTC. Its translation is CASSLEDTGANVLTF.

This clone was picked up one time. The gene calls are TRBV28 and TRBJ2-7, with D uncertain. CDR1 MDHEN and CDR2 SYDVKM come from the germline V gene. Trimming removed 5 bases at V and 4 bases at J, with 12 bases between. The CDR3 contains 13 residues. The CDR3 DNA reads as TGTGCCAGCAGTCTCCAGGTCCAATACGAGCAGTACTTC. Its protein product is CASSLQVQYEQYF. The full variable domain, its missing parts supplied by reference TRBV28 and TRBJ2-7, is DVKVTQSSRYLVKRTGEKVFLECVQDMDHENMFWYRQDPGLGLRLIYFSYDVKMKEKGDIPEGYSVSREKKERFSLILESASTNQTSMYLCASSLQVQYEQYFGPGTRLTVT.

The V call is TRBV27, the J call TRBJ1-1; no clear D. This CDR3 region has 11 residues. The germline V gene has CDR1 MNHEY and CDR2 SMNVEV (reference sequence). Deletions cut 6 bases from V and 3 bases from J, with 5 bases between. CDR3 amino acids: CASRSDTEAFF. As DNA, the CDR3 is TGTGCCAGCAGGTCGGACACTGAAGCTTTCTTT.

CDR3 loop: CASSPLLGESYTEAFF. CDR3 DNA: TGTGCCAGCTCACCACTACTCGGGGAAAGTTACACTGAAGCTTTCTTT. The chain has TRBV18 and TRBJ1-1; D not certain. The CDR3 contains 16 residues. Trimming removed 1 base at V and 3 bases at J, with 15 bases between. Germline CDR1 is KGHSH and CDR2 is LQKENI.